This T cell receptor beta chain derives from a study of T cells after yellow fever vaccination. This clonotype was observed at least ten times. 5'RACE template switching added a universal primer site and UMIs to TCR cDNA. One entry per CDR3 protein, called by TCRdb with MiXCR from the 5' RACE reads. This table holds approximately 160,000 distinct CDR3 sequences, 5.5% to 7.5% found once. This CDR3 has 17 amino acids. The V end was cut by 4 bases, the J end by 0 bases, with 17 bases between. Germline V lookup: CDR1 LGHNA, CDR2 YNFKEQ. This TCR derives from a man younger than 30 who received the YFV17D yellow fever vaccine. Sequenced material: CD4+ T cells sorted from PBMCs, taken on the day of the first yellow fever vaccination. The chain recombines TRBV4-2 with TRBJ2-3, with a weak D call TRBD1 (5 bases). The CDR3 region is CASSPNQPGLSTDTQYF. The CDR3 DNA follows: TGTGCCAGCAGCCCAAACCAACCAGGGCTGAGCACAGATACGCAGTATTTT.